What follows are 24 T cell receptor beta chains derived from one specimen sequenced in a study of blood T cell repertoires in COVID-19. Data came from immunoSEQ multiplex PCR; TCRdb stores just in-frame clones and leaves some out. The sample records about 240,000 clones, roughly four fifths being singletons. Sample: peripheral blood. Source of these receptors: a woman older than 75 with acute or convalescent COVID-19.

J is TRBJ2-3 and V is TRBV19, with D perhaps matching TRBD1 (7 bases). V lost 5 bases and J lost 4, with 13 bases in between. CDR1 LNHDA and CDR2 SQIVND come from the germline V gene (reference sequence). The CDR3 sequence is 14 residues long. DNA for the CDR3: TGTGCCAGTAGTTCCAGGGGGGCGGCAGATACGCAGTATTTT. Translated, it gives CASSSRGAADTQYF.

V and J are TRBV5-4 and TRBJ2-7, with 8 bases identical to TRBD1. V shed 0 bases, J shed 2 bases, and the junction held 4 bases outside the gene matches. This CDR3 is 15 amino acids long. CDR1 is SGHNT, CDR2 YYREEE, per germline (reference sequence). CDR3 bases: TGTGCCAGCAGCTTGGGACAGGGGCTTACCTACGAGCAGTACTTC. Translating gives CASSLGQGLTYEQYF.

The chain carries TRBV7-9 and TRBJ1-1; possibly TRBD1 for D (5 bases). In germline, CDR1 is SEHNR, CDR2 FQNEAQ (reference sequence). Trimming cost V 1 base and J 0 bases, with 12 bases left between them. This CDR3 region has 16 residues. This CDR3 reads CASSLGTGLMNTEAFF. The CDR3 DNA sequence: TGTGCCAGCAGCTTAGGAACAGGCCTTATGAACACTGAAGCTTTCTTT.

This clone counts as medium-sized. V is TRBV7-9 and J is TRBJ1-1; D uncertain. Per germline, CDR1 SEHNR and CDR2 FQNEAQ (reference sequence). V dropped 6 bases and J dropped 5 bases, with 7 bases sitting between them. CDR3 length equals 11 residues. The CDR3 nucleotides read TGTGCCAGCAGGGAGAGAACTGAAGCTTTCTTT. It translates to CASRERTEAFF.

The rearrangement joins TRBV13 to TRBJ1-3; D may be TRBD1 (5 bases). The CDR3 is 15 residues long. Trimming shortened V by 5 bases and J by 6 bases, and 17 bases separated the two germline ends. CDR1 is PRHDT and CDR2 is FYEKMQ in the germline V gene (reference sequence). The CDR3 loop reads CASSQDSKIVNTIYF. CDR3 in DNA: TGTGCCAGCAGCCAAGACAGTAAGATAGTAAACACCATATATTTT.

This chain uses TRBV3-1 (or the pseudogene TRBV3-2) with TRBJ1-1; tentatively, D is TRBD1 (5 bases). This CDR3 is built from 14 residues. V lost 1 base, J lost 1 base, and 7 bases lay in between. From germline, CDR1 is LGHDT and CDR2 YNNKEL (reference sequence). CDR3 amino acids: CASSQVQGNTEAFF. DNA of the CDR3: TGTGCCAGCAGCCAAGTCCAGGGGAACACTGAAGCTTTCTTT.

The rearrangement links TRBV3-1 (or the pseudogene TRBV3-2) to TRBJ1-1; D not certain. The V gene's germline CDR1 is LGHDT and CDR2 YNNKEL (reference sequence). CDR3 length equals 13 residues. The germline V and J ends were trimmed by 1 base and 2 bases, with 5 bases remaining between them. The CDR3 reads CASSQAPNTEAFF. The CDR3 DNA follows: TGTGCCAGCAGCCAAGCTCCCAACACTGAAGCTTTCTTT.

The chain joins TRBV25-1 to TRBJ1-4, with D possibly TRBD1 on 6 matching bases. The germline V gene has CDR1 MGHDK and CDR2 SYGVNS. The length of the CDR3 is 17 residues. V shed 4 bases and J shed 3 bases, with 18 bases lying between them. The CDR3 sequence is CASSAGTLAAANEKLFF. The CDR3 DNA reads TGTGCCAGCAGTGCGGGGACACTGGCGGCGGCTAATGAAAAACTGTTTTTT.

V usage is TRBV6-5 and J usage is TRBJ1-6; 7 bases align to TRBD1. Germline assignment: CDR1 MNHEY and CDR2 SVGAGI. V trimming: 6 bases; J trimming: 10 bases; junction bases outside the gene matches: 6. The CDR3 runs to 13 residues. Here the CDR3 DNA reads TGTGCCAGCAGGGGGGACAGTTTCTCACCCCTCCACTTT. Translated: CASRGDSFSPLHF.

The chain recombines TRBV19 with TRBJ2-2; 8 positions match TRBD2. Germline V gene lookup returns CDR1 LNHDA and CDR2 SQIVND (reference sequence). The CDR3 runs to 17 residues. After removal of 3 bases from V and 4 bases from J, the junction contained 10 bases not matched to a gene. CDR3 protein: CASSIWGAGAVTGELFF. The CDR3 DNA reads as TGTGCCAGTAGTATTTGGGGAGCGGGGGCCGTCACCGGGGAGCTGTTTTTT. Based on the CDR3 plus reference TRBV19 and TRBJ2-2, the full variable domain is DGGITQSPKYLFRKEGQNVTLSCEQNLNHDAMYWYRQDPGQGLRLIYYSQIVNDFQKGDIAEGYSVSREKKESFPLTVTSAQKNPTAFYLCASSIWGAGAVTGELFFGEGSRLTVL.

This chain uses TRBV3-1 (or the pseudogene TRBV3-2) with TRBJ1-5; 7 positions match TRBD1. Trimming removed 5 bases from V and 5 bases from J; junction bases left unmatched: 6. Per germline, CDR1 LGHDT and CDR2 YNNKEL (reference sequence). The CDR3 loop spans 14 amino acids. In nucleotides, the CDR3 is TGTGCCAGCAGCAGTCGACAGGGTGATCAGCCCCAGCATTTT. Protein: CASSSRQGDQPQHF.

The genes are TRBV10-1 and TRBJ1-5; the D gene is possibly TRBD1 (6 bases). The CDR3 is 16 amino acids. Germline loops: CDR1 WNHNN, CDR2 SYGVQD (reference sequence). Trimming took off 0 bases at V and 3 bases at J, with 12 bases between the two ends. The CDR3 is CASSESRGGINQPQHF. The CDR3 DNA is TGCGCCAGCAGTGAGTCGAGGGGGGGAATCAATCAGCCCCAGCATTTT.

This clone appeared a single time. CDR3 residues: CASSTSGGRYNEQFF. The DNA of the CDR3 is TGTGCCAGCAGCACTAGCGGGGGGCGGTACAATGAGCAGTTCTTC. This sequence joins TRBV7-2 and TRBJ2-1; 12 positions match TRBD2. Trimming removed 5 bases from V and 4 bases from J; junction bases left unmatched: 3. CDR1 SGHTA and CDR2 FQGNSA come from the germline V gene. This CDR3 has 15 amino acids. The entire variable domain, with the rest obtained from reference TRBV7-2 and TRBJ2-1, is as follows: GAGVSQSPSNKVTEKGKDVELRCDPISGHTALYWYRQSLGQGLEFLIYFQGNSAPDKSGLPSDRFSAERTGGSVSTLTIQRTQQEDSAVYLCASSTSGGRYNEQFFGPGTRLTVL.

The V call is TRBV3-1 (or the pseudogene TRBV3-2), the J call TRBJ1-3; no clear D gene. Germline CDR1 and CDR2: LGHDT and YNNKEL (reference sequence). The CDR3 is made up of 14 amino acids. V was cut by 2 bases and J by 2 bases, with 7 bases left in between. As DNA, the CDR3 is TGTGCCAGCAGCCAAAGGGAGACTGGAAACACCATATATTTT. Its protein product is CASSQRETGNTIYF.

The rearrangement uses TRBV18 and TRBJ2-2, with D perhaps TRBD2 (6 bases). Germline values: CDR1 KGHSH, CDR2 LQKENI. The CDR3 is 15 residues long. V lost 0 bases to trimming and J lost 6 bases, with 11 bases between them. CDR3 region: CASSPPGGPPGELFF. CDR3 nucleotide sequence: TGTGCCAGCTCACCACCAGGAGGGCCCCCCGGGGAGCTGTTTTTT.

This clone has only one observation. The chain employs TRBV2 and TRBJ1-3; no clear D gene. The CDR3 length is 13 residues. With 5 bases removed from V and 4 bases from J, the gap between germline ends came to 9 bases. Germline values: CDR1 SNHLY, CDR2 FYNNEI. The CDR3 nucleotides are TGTGCCAGCAGTCGGGTCCTCGGAAACACCATATATTTT. Protein product: CASSRVLGNTIYF.

The chain carries TRBV6-6 and TRBJ2-2; no firm D call. The CDR3 runs to 13 residues. The V end was cut by 5 bases, the J end by 4 bases, with 8 bases between. Germline V gene data show CDR1 as MNHNY and CDR2 as SVGAGI (reference sequence). The CDR3 region has the DNA TGTGCCAGCAGTCCCGGGTTCACCGGGGAGCTGTTTTTT. It encodes CASSPGFTGELFF.

The rearrangement joins TRBV5-1 to TRBJ2-7; 9 nucleotides align to TRBD1. This CDR3 region has 14 residues. The germline V gene encodes CDR1 SGHRS and CDR2 YFSETQ. V shed 8 bases, J shed 1 base, and the junction held 7 bases outside the gene matches. CDR3 residues: CASKTGGNSYEQYF. The DNA for the CDR3 is TGCGCCAGTAAAACAGGGGGCAATTCCTACGAGCAGTACTTC.

Comments on this clone: This sample also contains other DNA sequences that code for the same CDR3. V and J are TRBV11-2 and TRBJ1-6; D is possibly TRBD1 (6 bases). This CDR3 comprises 14 residues. Germline CDR1 reads SGHAT; CDR2 reads FQNNGV. The V end was cut by 3 bases, the J end by 7 bases, with 10 bases between. CDR3 sequence reads: CASSLLGGNSPLHF. The CDR3 nucleotides read TGTGCCAGCAGCTTGCTAGGGGGAAATTCACCCCTCCACTTT.

The chain has TRBV12-3 or TRBV12-4 and TRBJ2-7; D is undetermined. The CDR3 covers 11 residues. With 5 bases removed from V and 3 bases from J, the gap between germline ends came to 5 bases. The chain's CDR3 is CASSVHYEQYF. The CDR3 nucleotides read TGTGCCAGCAGTGTTCACTACGAGCAGTACTTC.

The chain employs TRBV5-1 and TRBJ2-3, with 14 bases that match TRBD2. V trimming: 0 bases; J trimming: 2 bases; junction bases outside the gene matches: 5. CDR1 is SGHRS and CDR2 is YFSETQ in the germline V gene. The CDR3 has 18 amino acids. The CDR3 spells CASSLVTSGGASTDTQYF. CDR3 bases: TGCGCCAGCAGCTTGGTGACTAGCGGGGGGGCCTCCACAGATACGCAGTATTTT.

This clone is a singleton in its sample. V and J are TRBV6-5 and TRBJ2-3; possible D gene TRBD1, 5 bases. This CDR3 is 15 amino acids long. The V end lost 5 bases, the J end lost 3 bases, and 15 bases lay between the germline ends. Germline CDR1 and CDR2: MNHEY and SVGAGI. This chain's CDR3 is CASSPRQGRTDTQYF. The CDR3 bases are TGTGCCAGCAGTCCCCGGCAGGGAAGGACAGATACGCAGTATTTT.

This sequence joins TRBV5-4 and TRBJ1-2; 7 bases are shared with TRBD1. After removal of 0 bases from V and 8 bases from J, the junction contained 4 bases not matched to a gene. The CDR3 covers 13 residues. Germline assignment: CDR1 SGHNT and CDR2 YYREEE (reference sequence). CDR3 sequence: CASSLGGGDGYTF. The CDR3 DNA reads TGTGCCAGCAGCTTGGGAGGGGGCGACGGCTACACCTTC.

The chain combines TRBV29-1 with TRBJ1-5; a possible D gene is TRBD1 (5 bases). CDR1 is SQVTM and CDR2 is ANQGSEA in the germline V gene. This CDR3 region has 15 residues. Trimming left V 4 bases short and J 0 bases short, with 13 bases between. CDR3 bases: TGCAGCGTTGTACCTGTGGGGCCTAGCAATCAGCCCCAGCATTTT. Amino acids: CSVVPVGPSNQPQHF.